This T cell receptor (beta chain) was captured by sequencing in a study of response to subunit inactivated influenza vaccine. Study-level findings and limits: Few additional T cells are recruited per seasonal influenza vaccination, authors suggested.

A single record per CDR3 protein comes from TCRdb applying MiXCR to the RT-PCR reads. This repertoire shows some 190,000 distinct CDR3 sequences, around an eighth found once; its top ten account for 20% to 30%. This CDR3 has 16 residues. Trimming took 1 base from V and 0 from J; bases not matched to a gene: 6. Germline V gene sequence: CDR1 LGHNA, CDR2 YSLEER. Points on this clonotype: Its antigen is not identified.

This clonotype was obtained from a man aged 45-60 years who received an inactivated influenza vaccine. Sequenced here: CD8+ T cells sorted from PBMCs, sampled 5 days after vaccination. The chain couples TRBV4-3 to TRBJ2-7; TRBD2 agrees at 7 bases. The CDR3 bases are TGCGCCAGCAGCCAAGGTCTTGGCGGGGGCTCCTACGAGCAGTACTTC. It codes for CASSQGLGGGSYEQYF.